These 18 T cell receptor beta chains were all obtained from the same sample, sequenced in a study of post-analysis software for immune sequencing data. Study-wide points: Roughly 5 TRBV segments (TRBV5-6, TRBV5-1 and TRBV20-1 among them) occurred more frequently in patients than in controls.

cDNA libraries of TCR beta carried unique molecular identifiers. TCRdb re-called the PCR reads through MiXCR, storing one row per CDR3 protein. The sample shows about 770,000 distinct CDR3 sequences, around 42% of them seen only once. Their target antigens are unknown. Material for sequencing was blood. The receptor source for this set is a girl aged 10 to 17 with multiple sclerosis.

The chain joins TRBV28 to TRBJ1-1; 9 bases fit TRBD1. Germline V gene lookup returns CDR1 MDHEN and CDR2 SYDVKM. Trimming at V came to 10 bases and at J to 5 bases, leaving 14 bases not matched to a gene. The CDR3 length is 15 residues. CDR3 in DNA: TGTGCCACGGTTGGGGGGGACAGGGCGTGGACTGAAGCTTTCTTT. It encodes CATVGGDRAWTEAFF.

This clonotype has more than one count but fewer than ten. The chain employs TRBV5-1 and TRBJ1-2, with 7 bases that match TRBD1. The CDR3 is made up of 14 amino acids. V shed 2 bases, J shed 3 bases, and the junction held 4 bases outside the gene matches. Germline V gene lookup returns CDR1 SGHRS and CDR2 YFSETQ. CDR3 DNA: TGCGCCAGCAGCTTTGATACAGGGGACTATGGCTACACCTTC. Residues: CASSFDTGDYGYTF. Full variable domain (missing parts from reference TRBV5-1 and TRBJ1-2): KAGVTQTPRYLIKTRGQQVTLSCSPISGHRSVSWYQQTPGQGLQFLFEYFSETQRNKGNFPGRFSGRQFSNSRSEMNVSTLELGDSALYLCASSFDTGDYGYTFGSGTRLTVV.

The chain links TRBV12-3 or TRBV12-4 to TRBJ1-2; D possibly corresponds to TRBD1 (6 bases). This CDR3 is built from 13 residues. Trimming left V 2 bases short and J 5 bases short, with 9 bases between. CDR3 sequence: CASSLRGAYGYTF. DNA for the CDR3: TGTGCCAGCAGTTTAAGGGGGGCATATGGCTACACCTTC.

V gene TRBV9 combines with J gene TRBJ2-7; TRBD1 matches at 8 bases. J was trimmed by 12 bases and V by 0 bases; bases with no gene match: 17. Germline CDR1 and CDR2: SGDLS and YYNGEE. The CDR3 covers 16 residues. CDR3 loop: CASSVGSLGQGALPYF. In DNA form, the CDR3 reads TGTGCCAGCAGCGTAGGTTCACTTGGGCAGGGGGCGCTTCCGTACTTC.

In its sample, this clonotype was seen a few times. The CDR3 region is CASSLKRPYEQYF. The DNA of the CDR3 is TGTGCCAGCAGTTTGAAGCGACCGTACGAGCAGTACTTC. J is TRBJ2-7 and V is TRBV27; D call uncertain. Between the trimmed V and J ends, which lost 3 bases and 4 bases, there was a span of 10 bases. This CDR3 spans 13 amino acids. Looked up from germline, CDR1 is MNHEY and CDR2 is SMNVEV (reference sequence).

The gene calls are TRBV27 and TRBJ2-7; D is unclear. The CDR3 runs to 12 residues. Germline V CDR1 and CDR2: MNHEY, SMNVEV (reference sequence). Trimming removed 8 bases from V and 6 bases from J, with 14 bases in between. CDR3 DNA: TGTGCCAGCCAGACTTCTGGGTCCGAGCAGTACTTC. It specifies CASQTSGSEQYF.

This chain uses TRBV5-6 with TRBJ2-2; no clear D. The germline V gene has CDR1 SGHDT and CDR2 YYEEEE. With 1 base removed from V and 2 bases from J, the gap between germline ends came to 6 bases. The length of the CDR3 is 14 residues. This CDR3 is CASSLTLNTGELFF. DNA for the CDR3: TGTGCCAGCAGCTTGACCCTAAACACCGGGGAGCTGTTTTTT. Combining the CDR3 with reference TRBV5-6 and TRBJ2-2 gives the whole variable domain DAGVTQSPTHLIKTRGQQVTLRCSPKSGHDTVSWYQQALGQGPQFIFQYYEEEERQRGNFPDRFSGHQFPNYSSELNVNALLLGDSALYLCASSLTLNTGELFFGEGSRLTVL.

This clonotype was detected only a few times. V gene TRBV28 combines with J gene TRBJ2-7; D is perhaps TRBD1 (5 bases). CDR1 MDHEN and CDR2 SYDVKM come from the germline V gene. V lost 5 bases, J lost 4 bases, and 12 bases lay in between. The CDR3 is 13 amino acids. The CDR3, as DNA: TGTGCCAGCAGTCATGACAGCCCATACGAGCAGTACTTC. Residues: CASSHDSPYEQYF.

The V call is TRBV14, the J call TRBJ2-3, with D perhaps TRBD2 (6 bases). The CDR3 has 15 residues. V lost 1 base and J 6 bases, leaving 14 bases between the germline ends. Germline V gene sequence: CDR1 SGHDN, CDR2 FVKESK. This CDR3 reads CASSQAWGAGDTQYF. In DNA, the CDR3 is TGTGCCAGCAGCCAAGCCTGGGGCGCGGGGGATACGCAGTATTTT.

The CDR3 DNA reads TGTGCCAGCAGCTTGATCCCAGAAACCTACGAGCAGTACTTC. As protein: CASSLIPETYEQYF. V and J are TRBV5-6 and TRBJ2-5; the D is unclear. The J call could be wrong; TRBJ2-7 is a better fit for the DNA end. CDR3 length equals 14 residues. Looked up from germline, CDR1 is SGHDT and CDR2 is YYEEEE.

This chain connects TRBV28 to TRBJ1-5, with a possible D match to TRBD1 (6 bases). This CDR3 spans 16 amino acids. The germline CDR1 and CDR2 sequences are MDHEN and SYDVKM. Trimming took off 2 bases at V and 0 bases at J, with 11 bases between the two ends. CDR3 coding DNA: TGTGCCAGCAGTTTAGGGCCAGGGGATAGCAATCAGCCCCAGCATTTT. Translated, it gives CASSLGPGDSNQPQHF. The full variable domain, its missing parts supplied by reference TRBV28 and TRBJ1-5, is DVKVTQSSRYLVKRTGEKVFLECVQDMDHENMFWYRQDPGLGLRLIYFSYDVKMKEKGDIPEGYSVSREKKERFSLILESASTNQTSMYLCASSLGPGDSNQPQHFGDGTRLSIL.

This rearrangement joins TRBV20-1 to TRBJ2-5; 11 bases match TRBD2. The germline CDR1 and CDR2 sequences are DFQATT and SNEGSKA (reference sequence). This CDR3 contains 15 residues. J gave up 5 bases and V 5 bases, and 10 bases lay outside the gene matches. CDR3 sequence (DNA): TGCAGTGCTGGACCTCCTAGCGGGAGGAGGGAGACCCAGTACTTC. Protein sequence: CSAGPPSGRRETQYF.

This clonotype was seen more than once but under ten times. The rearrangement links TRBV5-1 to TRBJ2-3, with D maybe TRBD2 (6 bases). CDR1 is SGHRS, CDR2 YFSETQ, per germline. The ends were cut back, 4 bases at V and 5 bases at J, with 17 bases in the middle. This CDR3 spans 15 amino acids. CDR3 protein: CASSNQRGDLDTQYF. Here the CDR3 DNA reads TGCGCCAGCAGCAATCAGCGCGGGGATTTAGATACGCAGTATTTT.

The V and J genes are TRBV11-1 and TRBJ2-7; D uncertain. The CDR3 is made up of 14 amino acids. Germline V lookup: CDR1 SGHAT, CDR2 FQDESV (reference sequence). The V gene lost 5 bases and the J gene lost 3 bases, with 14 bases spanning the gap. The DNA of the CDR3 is TGTGCCAGCAGCCCGGCGGCAGTTAACTACGAGCAGTACTTC. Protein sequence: CASSPAAVNYEQYF.

CDR3 nucleotides: TGCAGTGCCCGAGGGGCCACTGAAGCTTTCTTT. It yields the protein CSARGATEAFF. This sequence joins TRBV20-1 and TRBJ1-1, with a weak D call TRBD1 (5 bases). V gave up 6 bases and J gave up 4 bases, with 9 bases separating them. This CDR3 spans 11 amino acids. The germline CDR1 and CDR2 sequences are DFQATT and SNEGSKA (reference sequence).

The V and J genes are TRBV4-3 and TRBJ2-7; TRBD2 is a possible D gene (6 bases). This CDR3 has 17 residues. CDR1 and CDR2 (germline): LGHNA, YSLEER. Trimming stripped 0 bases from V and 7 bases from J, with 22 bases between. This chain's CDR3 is CASSQDPWEAPYNEQYF. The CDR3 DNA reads TGCGCCAGCAGCCAAGATCCGTGGGAGGCCCCCTACAATGAGCAGTACTTC.

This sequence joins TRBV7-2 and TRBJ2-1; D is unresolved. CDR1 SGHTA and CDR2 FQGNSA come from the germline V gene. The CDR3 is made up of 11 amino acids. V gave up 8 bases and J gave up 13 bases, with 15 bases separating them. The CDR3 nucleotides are TGTGCCAGCGTACTCAACGGTTATCAGTTCTTC. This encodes CASVLNGYQFF.

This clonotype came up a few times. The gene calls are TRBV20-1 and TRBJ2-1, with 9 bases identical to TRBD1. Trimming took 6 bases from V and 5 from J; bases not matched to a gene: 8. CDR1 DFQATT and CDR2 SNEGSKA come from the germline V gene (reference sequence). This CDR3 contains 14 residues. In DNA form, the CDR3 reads TGCAGTGCAAGACAGGGGGTAGCTCACAATGAGCAGTTCTTC. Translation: CSARQGVAHNEQFF.